The present TCR beta chain was sequenced within a study of T cell responses to AZD1222 COVID-19 vaccine. The CDR3 has 18 residues. The germline gives CDR1 MNHEY, CDR2 SMNVEV (reference sequence). Trimming removed 0 bases at V and 2 bases at J, with 17 bases between. Assay used: immunoSEQ multiplex PCR; TCRdb lists only in-frame clones, some missing. Among around 95,000 clones listed, around 89% were seen once. Sequenced here: peripheral blood, sampled on day 0 of AZD1222 vaccination. The TCR comes from an adult in good health. This sequence joins TRBV27 and TRBJ1-5; D may be TRBD1 (5 bases). Here the CDR3 reads CASSLSLGRTPCNQPQHF. DNA of the CDR3: TGTGCCAGCAGTTTATCCCTAGGCAGGACACCCTGCAATCAGCCCCAGCATTTT.